Here is one T cell receptor (beta chain) with its context. The target of this receptor is not known. No qualities accompany the bases; no much larger clone lies one base away. In the prospective study, participants were about 18 to 100 years old, resided in around 25 geographic areas of the United States, and were enrolled through a virtual design. Cohort assignment in the prospective study relied on participant-reported clinical history from a screening survey and a study questionnaire. For ImmuneRACE Cohort 3, a participant was defined as recovered based on two consecutive negative NP/OP PCR tests, clearance by a healthcare professional, or resolution of symptoms. In the prospective study, whole blood, serum and a nasopharyngeal or oropharyngeal swab were collected from each participant by mobile phlebotomists. Participants in the prospective study had the option to provide additional blood draws and questionnaires over a roughly 2-month period. Before DNA extraction, prospective study blood samples were shipped either frozen or at room temperature.

The V end gives up 3 bases and the J end 5 bases, leaving 3 bases in the junction not matched to a gene. From a lookup of the germline V gene (reference sequence), CDR1 and CDR2 are LNHDA and SQIVND. Spanning cysteine to phenylalanine, the CDR3 consists of 13 amino acids. Only the CDR3 region is kept as DNA, spanning 39 bases read in frame from base 1. The sample is drawn from a study of blood T cell repertoires in COVID-19 (dated by TCRdb to the early 2020s). In terms of the full investigation: The collaborator samples originated in the United States, Italy and Spain and spanned the acute and convalescent phases of COVID-19. Where available, HLA class I and class II types were obtained from metadata supplied by the sample provider rather than from assay-based typing. The prospective study material was composed of cDNA or gDNA derived from T cells, B-cell-depleted T cells, or PBMCs. Deeply sampled blood TCRbeta repertoires from subjects exposed to, actively infected with, or recovered from COVID-19 were included in the dataset. The sample metadata nearly always contained a de-identified subject ID, COVID-19 status, age in years and sex. The samples were drawn from the first 160 participants of the ongoing ImmuneRACE study and from some 1,300 subjects provided by 6 global collaborators. The repertoires were released in a freely available public database meant as a resource for research on the immune response to SARS-CoV-2.

Broader findings and caveats from the paper: Clinical and demographic metadata were provided uncurated, with the amount varying by source and participant.

The immunoSEQ Assay, a bias-controlled multiplex PCR, was used to amplify TCRbeta CDR3 regions from genomic DNA. The authors' pipeline ran thus. The number of nucleated cells in each sample was estimated by amplification of reference gene primers within the assay. To quantify the absolute abundance of each unique TCRbeta CDR3 rearrangement, sequence reads were collapsed and filtered. Productive Simpson clonality was computed per sample as the square root of Simpson's diversity index over productive rearrangements. The clones in this table, taken by TCRdb from immuneACCESS, are in-frame only. Not every clone is retained; where verified, under half of the shortfall comes from an unresolved V gene, and the cause of the rest is unknown. That table supplies the V and J calls and clone size; D and trimming were determined from the DNA. For this sample there are fewer than 400,000 clones; about nine tenths appear just once. In total, the top ten clones hold approximately 5.5% of the sample.

This TCR came from a man in his 60s who had recovered from COVID-19. The source material was PBMCs or T cells enriched from blood (not recorded which). The rearranged chain carries TRBV19 and TRBJ2-5, with 7 central nucleotides matching TRBD2. The sequence in DNA is TGTGCCAGTAGTATGAGGGAGGGCGAGACCCAGTACTTC. It translates to CASSMREGETQYF.